The T cell receptor (beta chain) described here comes from a study of T cell responses to AZD1222 COVID-19 vaccine. This CDR3 has 14 amino acids. Germline V lookup: CDR1 LNHDA, CDR2 SQIVND (reference sequence). With 6 bases removed from V and 1 base from J, the gap between germline ends came to 10 bases. The data were produced by immunoSEQ multiplex PCR, yet TCRdb's version contains in-frame clones alone and is incomplete. Counted here are approximately 220,000 clones, around 93% occurring once; the ten biggest clones make up more than 0.8%. With regard to this clone: The antigen is not known.

Broader study findings: Among the donors, most were white British and more were female, and clonal diversity was possibly underestimated. Per reports, nearly half of all spike-specific TCRs target regions that are unmutated in variants.

Sequencing used peripheral blood, obtained on day 0 of MenACWY control vaccination. The receptor was isolated from an adult in good health. The chain couples TRBV19 to TRBJ2-1; tentative D call: TRBD1 (6 bases). Here the CDR3 reads CASSLTGSYNEQFF. The DNA for the CDR3 is TGTGCCAGTAGCCTGACAGGATCCTACAATGAGCAGTTCTTC.